Each of the 24 T cell receptor beta chains below was sequenced from the same sample in a study of cytomegalovirus exposure and HLA in healthy donors. This PCR relied on a set of 60 Vbeta primers and 13 Jbeta primers. Assay: immunoSEQ multiplex PCR; the TCRdb copy retains only in-frame clones and omits some. Among roughly 160,000 clones listed, 60% to 80% were seen once. The specimen was PBMCs. Receptor source: a man aged 25 to 40 in good health and CMV-seropositive.

The rearrangement uses TRBV15 and TRBJ1-4; D is uncertain. This CDR3 is 13 amino acids long. V was trimmed by 0 bases and J by 4 bases, leaving 3 bases between them. Germline V gene sequence: CDR1 LNHNV, CDR2 YYDKDF (reference sequence). The CDR3: CATSRDHNEKLFF. The CDR3 coding sequence is TGTGCCACCAGCAGAGATCATAATGAAAAACTGTTTTTT. The whole variable domain, filled in from reference TRBV15 and TRBJ1-4, reads DAMVIQNPRYQVTQFGKPVTLSCSQTLNHNVMYWYQQKSSQAPKLLFHYYDKDFNNEADTPDNFQSRRPNTSFCFLDIRSPGLGDTAMYLCATSRDHNEKLFFGSGTQLSVL.

The chain joins TRBV6-5 to TRBJ2-5, with 8 bases lining up with TRBD2. V trimming: 11 bases; J trimming: 1 base; junction bases outside the gene matches: 9. The CDR3 contains 14 residues. Germline CDR1 MNHEY, CDR2 SVGAGI. The chain's CDR3 is CAYGGGGGQETQYF. The DNA of the CDR3 is TGTGCCTACGGGGGGGGCGGGGGCCAAGAGACCCAGTACTTC.

Only a few counts were recorded for this clone. The CDR3 region is CAISDVGTGPDYEQYF. DNA of the CDR3: TGTGCCATCAGTGACGTGGGGACAGGGCCAGACTACGAGCAGTACTTC. This rearrangement joins TRBV10-3 to TRBJ2-5; 9 positions agree with TRBD1. TRBJ2-7 matches the DNA end more closely, so the J call is doubtful. The CDR3 runs 16 residues. CDR1 and CDR2 from the germline V gene are ENHRY and SYGVKD.

The V and J genes are TRBV27 and TRBJ2-1; 13 bases line up with TRBD2. This CDR3 region has 20 residues. Germline assignment: CDR1 MNHEY and CDR2 SMNVEV (reference sequence). Trimming at V came to 6 bases and at J to 10 bases, leaving 24 bases not matched to a gene. The CDR3 is CASSWLRTSGGKGVWYEQFF. Here the CDR3 DNA reads TGTGCCAGCAGCTGGCTGAGGACTAGCGGGGGAAAGGGGGTTTGGTACGAGCAGTTCTTC.

This clone was seen a handful of times. CDR3 DNA: TGTGCCAGCACCCTCGGTAGCGGGGAAGAGACCCAGTACTTC. It translates to CASTLGSGEETQYF. The chain links TRBV25-1 to TRBJ2-5; 8 nucleotides match TRBD2. This CDR3 contains 14 residues. Germline lookup yields CDR1 MGHDK and CDR2 SYGVNS. V was pared by 7 bases and J by 3 bases, with 7 bases of the junction left unmatched.

The chain carries TRBV29-1 and TRBJ1-5; TRBD1 aligns across 8 bases. V dropped 7 bases and J dropped 7; count of bases not matched to a gene: 12. CDR1 SQVTM and CDR2 ANQGSEA come from the germline V gene. This CDR3 is built from 14 residues. In DNA form, the CDR3 reads TGCAGCGCTGGGTCACAGGGGGATCACCAGCCCCAGCATTTT. Its translation is CSAGSQGDHQPQHF.

This chain joins TRBV10-3 and TRBJ1-6, with 10 bases lining up with TRBD1. The V gene end was trimmed by 2 bases and the J gene end by 7 bases; junction bases not matched to a gene: 2. The CDR3 is 15 amino acids. Germline V lookup: CDR1 ENHRY, CDR2 SYGVKD. The CDR3 region has the DNA TGTGCCATCAGTGAGGGGACAGGGGCGAATTCACCCCTCCACTTT. Its translation: CAISEGTGANSPLHF.

The chain couples TRBV4-1 to TRBJ2-5; 8 nucleotides agree with TRBD1. With the DNA end fitting TRBJ2-7 better, the J assignment may be wrong. Per germline, CDR1 MGHRA and CDR2 YSYEKL. The CDR3 runs 16 residues. The CDR3 nucleotides read TGCGCCAGCAGCCAAGTATTTTCGACAGGGGTCTACGAGCAGTACTTC. Its translation: CASSQVFSTGVYEQYF.

V and J are TRBV19 and TRBJ2-7; TRBD1 matches 9 bases. The CDR3 loop spans 16 amino acids. The germline CDR1 and CDR2 sequences are LNHDA and SQIVND (reference sequence). V shed 1 base and J 2 bases; nucleotides not matched to a gene: 6. This CDR3 reads CASSIGPRDRAYEQYF. CDR3 coding DNA: TGTGCCAGTAGTATAGGACCCCGGGACAGGGCCTACGAGCAGTACTTC.

The chain couples TRBV11-3 to TRBJ2-3; possible D gene TRBD2, 6 bases. Germline V CDR1 and CDR2: SGHNT, YENEEA. Trimming took off 0 bases at V and 0 bases at J, with 7 bases between the two ends. This CDR3 is 15 amino acids long. The CDR3 bases are TGTGCCAGCAGCTTAGACCGGGGGAGCACAGATACGCAGTATTTT. Protein: CASSLDRGSTDTQYF.

This chain uses TRBV4-3 with TRBJ2-7, with 8 positions matching TRBD1. The CDR3 loop spans 16 amino acids. V lost 0 bases, J lost 3 bases, and 7 bases stayed unmatched. Germline V gene lookup returns CDR1 LGHNA and CDR2 YSLEER. The DNA for the CDR3 is TGCGCCAGCAGCCAAGACGGCAGGGGGCAGGGCTACGAGCAGTACTTC. Residues: CASSQDGRGQGYEQYF.

The rearrangement joins TRBV27 to TRBJ2-7; a weak D match, TRBD1 (8 bases). There are 15 residues in the CDR3. Per the germline V gene, CDR1 is MNHEY and CDR2 is SMNVEV (reference sequence). Trimming removed 6 bases at V and 5 bases at J, with 20 bases between. The CDR3 here is CASRDAGGGRNEQYF. In nucleotides, the CDR3 is TGTGCCAGCAGGGACGCAGGGGGCGGGAGAAACGAGCAGTACTTC.

The chain is built from TRBV12-5 and TRBJ2-7; D may be TRBD1 (6 bases). The CDR3 covers 16 residues. Germline V gene lookup returns CDR1 LGHNT and CDR2 FRNRAP. V was trimmed by 2 bases and J by 3 bases, leaving 17 bases between them. The CDR3 here is CASGLNLGDTSYEQYF. CDR3 nucleotide sequence: TGTGCTAGTGGTTTGAACCTAGGGGACACAAGCTACGAGCAGTACTTC.

The table lists this clone with a few counts. The chain recombines TRBV2 with TRBJ2-7; the match to TRBD1 covers 11 bases. Looked up from germline, CDR1 is SNHLY and CDR2 is FYNNEI. The CDR3 contains 12 residues. Germline trimming cut 7 bases from V and 5 bases from J; bases unmatched to any gene: 1. CDR3 protein: CASMDRGHEQYF. The CDR3 DNA sequence: TGTGCCAGCATGGACAGGGGGCACGAGCAGTACTTC.

V and J are TRBV9 and TRBJ2-3; D uncertain. With 4 bases removed from V and 0 bases from J, the gap between germline ends came to 6 bases. The CDR3 runs 13 residues. The V gene's germline CDR1 is SGDLS and CDR2 YYNGEE. CDR3 sequence reads: CASSIVSTDTQYF. For the CDR3, the DNA is TGTGCCAGCAGCATCGTTAGCACAGATACGCAGTATTTT. The variable domain in full, with the rest retrieved from reference TRBV9 and TRBJ2-3, is DSGVTQTPKHLITATGQRVTLRCSPRSGDLSVYWYQQSLDQGLQFLIQYYNGEERAKGNILERFSAQQFPDLHSELNLSSLELGDSALYFCASSIVSTDTQYFGPGTRLTVL.

This clone was seen a handful of times. This rearrangement joins TRBV4-2 to TRBJ2-3, with 9 bases identical to TRBD2. From germline, CDR1 is LGHNA and CDR2 YNFKEQ. CDR3 size: 17 residues. V lost 0 bases, J lost 5 bases, and 9 bases stayed unmatched. The CDR3 bases are TGTGCCAGCAGCCAAGATGGGTGGCGGGGGGGCCAAGATACGCAGTATTTT. Amino acids: CASSQDGWRGGQDTQYF.

This chain links TRBV5-4 with TRBJ2-5; D is unresolved. Germline V gene data show CDR1 as SGHNT and CDR2 as YYREEE (reference sequence). This CDR3 has 12 residues. The ends were cut back, 6 bases at V and 3 bases at J, with 9 bases in the middle. CDR3 nucleotide sequence: TGTGCCAGCAACTCGATCGAAGAGACCCAGTACTTC. Amino acids: CASNSIEETQYF.

The rearrangement links TRBV7-9 to TRBJ2-3; D may be TRBD2 (7 bases). The germline V gene has CDR1 SEHNR and CDR2 FQNEAQ (reference sequence). CDR3 size: 14 residues. The germline V and J ends were trimmed by 10 bases and 6 bases, with 20 bases remaining between them. The CDR3 DNA reads as TGTGCCACCCCCCCCGTTGGGGGGGCGGATACGCAGTATTTT. This codes for CATPPVGGADTQYF. Supplemented by reference TRBV7-9 and TRBJ2-3, the full variable domain reads DTGVSQNPRHKITKRGQNVTFRCDPISEHNRLYWYRQTLGQGPEFLTYFQNEAQLEKSRLLSDRFSAERPKGSFSTLEIQRTEQGDSAMYLCATPPVGGADTQYFGPGTRLTVL.

The genes are TRBV5-1 and TRBJ2-7; D possibly corresponds to TRBD1 (5 bases). The CDR3 totals 15 residues. Germline V CDR1 and CDR2: SGHRS, YFSETQ. V was trimmed by 0 bases and J by 6 bases, leaving 16 bases between them. CDR3 coding DNA: TGCGCCAGCAGCTTGGTGCAGGGCGATCTAGGCGAGCAGTACTTC. Its translation: CASSLVQGDLGEQYF.

This chain connects TRBV4-3 to TRBJ1-4, with TRBD1 identical over 10 bases. CDR3 length: 14 amino acids. Germline-derived CDR1 and CDR2 are LGHNA and YSLEER. Unmatched junction bases numbered 2, after V lost 4 bases and J lost 6 bases. As DNA, the CDR3 is TGCGCCAGCAGCCCGGGACAGGGGTATGAAAAACTGTTTTTT. Its protein is CASSPGQGYEKLFF.

The chain combines TRBV9 with TRBJ2-5; 7 bases are a match to TRBD1. The CDR3 is 14 amino acids. With 4 bases clipped from V and 5 bases from J, the junction kept 8 bases outside the gene matches. Germline V CDR1 and CDR2: SGDLS, YYNGEE. The CDR3 region is CASSSRTGRETQYF. The DNA for the CDR3 is TGTGCCAGCAGCTCTCGGACAGGTCGGGAGACCCAGTACTTC.

The chain employs TRBV5-6 and TRBJ2-3; 10 bases are a match to TRBD1. Trimming took 0 bases from V and 8 from J; bases not matched to a gene: 6. Germline CDR1 is SGHDT and CDR2 is YYEEEE. The CDR3 sequence is 15 residues long. CDR3 amino acids: CASSLAETGGTTQYF. CDR3 DNA sequence: TGTGCCAGCAGCTTGGCCGAGACAGGGGGCACTACGCAGTATTTT.

The sample holds a few counts of this clone. The chain links TRBV11-3 to TRBJ2-7, with TRBD2 matching over 9 bases. The CDR3 loop spans 16 amino acids. The germline CDR1 and CDR2 sequences are SGHNT and YENEEA. The junction had 9 bases not matched to a gene; V was cut back by 2 bases and J by 4 bases. CDR3 in amino acids: CASSLRWLAGIYEQYF. CDR3 DNA sequence: TGTGCCAGCAGCTTACGTTGGCTAGCGGGGATTTACGAGCAGTACTTC.

The rearrangement links TRBV6-5 to TRBJ2-2; weak D call: TRBD2 (5 bases). V was pared by 2 bases and J by 2 bases, with 9 bases between. Germline values: CDR1 MNHEY, CDR2 SVGAGI. CDR3 length equals 15 residues. For the CDR3, the DNA is TGTGCCAGCAGTTACGGAGGCTATAACACCGGGGAGCTGTTTTTT. Protein product: CASSYGGYNTGELFF.